This is a list of T cell receptor beta chains from one sample in a study of cytotoxic CD8 clonotypes in ibrutinib-treated CLL. The data were produced by immunoSEQ multiplex PCR, yet TCRdb's version contains in-frame clones alone and is incomplete. Seen here are about 25,000 clones, nearly 70% observed once, and the top ten hold roughly 47%. The sequences come from PBMCs, collected at disease progression, from a patient treated with ibrutinib. All receptors derive from a human donor with chronic lymphocytic leukemia. Each CDR3 is given with its conserved first and last residue. D genes are given only for firm matches. The size of a clone is reported for some rows only, either as once, few or many, or as a class for expanded clones.

clone size,J gene,V gene,D gene,CDR3 DNA,CDR3 protein
-,TRBJ2-3,TRBV30,-,TGTGCCTGGAGTGACGGGCAGAGCACAGATACGCAGTATTTT,CAWSDGQSTDTQYF
-,TRBJ1-2,TRBV19,TRBD1,TGTGCCAGTACCCCGGGACAGGGAGAGTTTAAAGGCTATGGCTACACCTTC,CASTPGQGEFKGYGYTF
-,TRBJ2-7,TRBV19,-,TGTGCCAGTAGTAGGAAGGAGGGCTACGAGCAGTACTTC,CASSRKEGYEQYF
-,TRBJ2-7,TRBV4-1,-,TGCGCCAGCAGTCCTGGGCGGGGCGGTACCTACGAGCAGTACTTC,CASSPGRGGTYEQYF
-,TRBJ1-5,TRBV19,-,TGTGCCAGTAGTATCCAGGGTACGGGATACAATCAGCCCCAGCATTTT,CASSIQGTGYNQPQHF
-,TRBJ1-2,TRBV10-1,-,TGCGCCAGCAGTGAGTCGGGGTTCTATGGCTACACCTTC,CASSESGFYGYTF
few,TRBJ1-2,TRBV4-3,-,TGCGCCAGCAGCCTCTCCGGGTCCCCGGCAAACTATGGCTACACCTTC,CASSLSGSPANYGYTF
-,TRBJ2-3,TRBV10-1,TRBD2,TGCGCCAGCAGTGTGACTAGCGGGGGGCGTAGCACAGATACGCAGTATTTT,CASSVTSGGRSTDTQYF
-,TRBJ2-1,TRBV5-1,TRBD1,TGCGCCAGCAGCTGGACTCCCCGGGACAGCGTCCCCAATGAGCAGTTCTTC,CASSWTPRDSVPNEQFF
-,TRBJ1-2,TRBV29-1,-,TGCAGCGTTGGTGGGAGCGACTATGGCTACACCTTC,CSVGGSDYGYTF
-,TRBJ2-7,TRBV2,-,TGTGCCAGCAAGTATGGCGGCCTTAAGTACTTC,CASKYGGLKYF
few,TRBJ1-3,TRBV5-6,TRBD1,TGTGCCAGCAGCTTGGCCTTAGGACAGGGGACTGGAAACACCATATATTTT,CASSLALGQGTGNTIYF
-,TRBJ2-7,TRBV19,-,TGTGCCAGTAGTGAAGGGTCATCCGCACCCTACGAGCAGTACTTC,CASSEGSSAPYEQYF
-,TRBJ1-6,TRBV7-9,-,TGTGCCAGCAGCTTAGAGTTGGGGGGAAGCTCCTATAATTCACCCCTCCACTTT,CASSLELGGSSYNSPLHF
-,TRBJ2-2,TRBV7-3,-,TGTGCCAGCAGCTTAGCGGCATTCGGGGAGCTGTTTTTT,CASSLAAFGELFF